These 9 T cell receptor beta chains originate from one sample sequenced in a study of brain T cells in children with intractable seizures (dated by TCRdb to the early 2020s). The time point label, read with the paper, signifies: blood from clinic visit 5 months post-surgery; TSC patient then seizure free. The library was produced with the immunoSEQ multiplex PCR assay. This is the immuneACCESS table as TCRdb keeps it, with only in-frame sequences that have V and J called. A part of the clones is gone; compared with another copy, unresolved V genes explain less than half, and the rest is unexplained. The table for this sample lists 340,000 or so clones; about 94% of them were counted only once. The top ten clones comprise around 6% of the sample. The material was peripheral blood, obtained about 5 months after surgery. The receptors stem from a boy younger than two with tuberous sclerosis and intractable seizures.

The chain is built from TRBV5-6 and TRBJ1-2; TRBD1 might be the D (5 bases). The germline gives CDR1 SGHDT, CDR2 YYEEEE. Trimming removed 1 base from V and 14 bases from J, with 12 bases in between. The CDR3 covers 11 residues. In nucleotides, the CDR3 is TGTGCCAGCAGCTTGTGGGGCCGAGAGACCTTC. Protein sequence: CASSLWGRETF. Variable domain in full (rest from reference TRBV5-6 and TRBJ1-2): DAGVTQSPTHLIKTRGQQVTLRCSPKSGHDTVSWYQQALGQGPQFIFQYYEEEERQRGNFPDRFSGHQFPNYSSELNVNALLLGDSALYLCASSLWGRETFGSGTRLTVV.

Here the CDR3 DNA reads TGTGCCAGCAGCCAGGCGGGGATGAACACCGGGGAGCTGTTTTTT. Its translation: CASSQAGMNTGELFF. V usage is TRBV3-1 (or the pseudogene TRBV3-2) and J usage is TRBJ2-2; D may be TRBD2 (6 bases). V was cut by 3 bases and J by 1 base, with 9 bases left in between. Germline V gives CDR1 LGHDT, CDR2 YNNKEL (reference sequence). The CDR3 is 15 residues long.

The V and J genes are TRBV5-1 and TRBJ2-1; 11 bases match TRBD2. With V trimmed by 0 bases and J by 4 bases, 9 bases remained unmatched. Germline values: CDR1 SGHRS, CDR2 YFSETQ. This CDR3 spans 18 amino acids. The CDR3 DNA sequence: TGCGCCAGCAGCTTGGCCCCGCTAGCGGGGGGCTTTTACAATGAGCAGTTCTTC. It codes for CASSLAPLAGGFYNEQFF.

This clone was found once. CDR3: CASSLASKQGYQPQHF. CDR3 DNA sequence: TGTGCCAGCAGCTTAGCTTCCAAACAGGGGTATCAGCCCCAGCATTTT. The chain carries TRBV7-8 and TRBJ1-5; 7 bases fit TRBD1. Germline V lookup: CDR1 SGHVS, CDR2 FQNEAQ. V dropped 0 bases and J dropped 5; count of bases not matched to a gene: 7. CDR3 length equals 16 residues.

V is TRBV15 and J is TRBJ1-5; D is perhaps TRBD1 (6 bases). The CDR3 has 18 amino acids. Germline lookup yields CDR1 LNHNV and CDR2 YYDKDF (reference sequence). V dropped 4 bases and J dropped 13 bases, with 32 bases sitting between them. In DNA, the CDR3 is TGTGCCACCAGCAAGTTCACTCACCGGGACACCGGCACGGGGGATCAGCATTTT. This gives the protein CATSKFTHRDTGTGDQHF.

The chain links TRBV11-2 to TRBJ2-7, with 7 bases lining up with TRBD1. Trimming cost V 5 bases and J 2 bases; bases outside gene matches: 3. The CDR3 consists of 13 residues. CDR1 is SGHAT, CDR2 FQNNGV, per germline. This CDR3 reads CASSPGQAYEQYF. CDR3 nucleotide sequence: TGTGCCAGCAGCCCAGGACAGGCCTACGAGCAGTACTTC. Full variable domain (outside the CDR3, taken from reference TRBV11-2 and TRBJ2-7): EAGVAQSPRYKIIEKRQSVAFWCNPISGHATLYWYQQILGQGPKLLIQFQNNGVVDDSQLPKDRFSAERLKGVDSTLKIQPAKLEDSAVYLCASSPGQAYEQYFGPGTRLTVT.

The chain combines TRBV3-1 (or the pseudogene TRBV3-2) with TRBJ2-3; D gene unclear. The CDR3 spans 15 residues. The V end lost 0 bases, the J end lost 2 bases, and 9 bases lay between the germline ends. From germline, CDR1 is LGHDT and CDR2 YNNKEL (reference sequence). CDR3 sequence: CASSQEYSVTDTQYF. The CDR3 DNA follows: TGTGCCAGCAGCCAAGAATACTCGGTCACAGATACGCAGTATTTT.

CDR3 region: CASSYGLANEQFF. The CDR3, as DNA: TGTGCCAGCAGTTACGGGCTAGCGAATGAGCAGTTCTTC. The chain joins TRBV6-5 to TRBJ2-1; a possible D gene is TRBD2 (6 bases). Germline lookup yields CDR1 MNHEY and CDR2 SVGAGI. Trimming took 2 bases from V and 7 from J, leaving 9 bases between them. This CDR3 has 13 amino acids.

The J gene is TRBJ2-2, the V gene TRBV28; the D gene is possibly TRBD2 (6 bases). Germline assignment: CDR1 MDHEN and CDR2 SYDVKM. Trimming removed 7 bases from V and 2 bases from J, with 14 bases in between. CDR3 size: 15 residues. The chain's CDR3 is CASTKGLHNTGELFF. DNA for the CDR3: TGTGCCAGCACCAAGGGACTTCACAACACCGGGGAGCTGTTTTTT.